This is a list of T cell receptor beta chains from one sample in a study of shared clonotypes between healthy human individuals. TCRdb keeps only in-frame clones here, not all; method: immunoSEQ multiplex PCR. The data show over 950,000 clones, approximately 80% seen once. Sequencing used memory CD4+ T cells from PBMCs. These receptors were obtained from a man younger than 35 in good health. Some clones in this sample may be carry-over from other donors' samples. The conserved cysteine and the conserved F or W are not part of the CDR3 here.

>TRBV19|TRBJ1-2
ASSSDRGGHGYT
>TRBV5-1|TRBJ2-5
ASSLNPAGGQETQY
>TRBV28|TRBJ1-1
ASSFLRSGSTEAF
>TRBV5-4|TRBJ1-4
ASTNRGALMF
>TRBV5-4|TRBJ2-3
ASSPGTVASTDTQY
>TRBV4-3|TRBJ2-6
ASSQRTGPGANVLT
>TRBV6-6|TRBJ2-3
ASRASTADTQY
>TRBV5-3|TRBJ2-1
ARSLRSNNEQF
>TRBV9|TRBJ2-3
ASSVDLGTDTQY
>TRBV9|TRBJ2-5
ASSVEGGRAQY
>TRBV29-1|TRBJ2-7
SAYSGSSEQY
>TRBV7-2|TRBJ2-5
ASGFQAGGGETQY
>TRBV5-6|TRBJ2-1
ASSPTPGLAGGPYNEQF
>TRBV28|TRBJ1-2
ASSFTGGRASDYGYT
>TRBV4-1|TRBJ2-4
ASSQGGRAKNIQY
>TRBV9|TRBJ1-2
ASSPDGTSGYT
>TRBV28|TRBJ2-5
ASSGQGPKETQY
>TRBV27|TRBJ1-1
ASSRTRGGTEAF
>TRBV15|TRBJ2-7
ATSRDRNSYEQY
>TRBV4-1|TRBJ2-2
ASSQEAGLADNTGELF
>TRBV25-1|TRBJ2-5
ASSRGALQGIRGETQY
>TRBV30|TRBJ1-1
ALDGITEAF
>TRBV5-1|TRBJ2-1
ASSLAVVPGNEQF
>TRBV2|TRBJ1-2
ASSAVVSRRGGYT
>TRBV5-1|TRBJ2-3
ASSPRTGTDTQY
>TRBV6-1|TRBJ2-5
ASSEDRNDETQY
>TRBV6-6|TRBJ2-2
ASTQGAGELF
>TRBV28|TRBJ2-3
ASSSGGATDTQY
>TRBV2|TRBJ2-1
ASRGLAGGAYNEQF
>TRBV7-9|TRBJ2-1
ASSNPAREQF
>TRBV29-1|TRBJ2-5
SGGEETQY
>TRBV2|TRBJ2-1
ASSATGQGRDEQF
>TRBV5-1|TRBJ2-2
ASRVSGNANTGELF
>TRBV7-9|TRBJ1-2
ASSLGTSTNGYT
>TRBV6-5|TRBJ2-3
ASTKRPTDTQY
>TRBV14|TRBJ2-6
ASSQDLGAGGANVLT
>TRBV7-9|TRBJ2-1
ASSFWPPGLATPEQF
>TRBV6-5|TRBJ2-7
ATAGRGGFYEQY
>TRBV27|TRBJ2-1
ASSPTPYLSYNEQF
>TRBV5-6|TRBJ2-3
ASKRDTDTQY
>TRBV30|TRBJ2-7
AWSGGHYEQY
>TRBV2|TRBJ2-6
ASSIGMVSGANVLT
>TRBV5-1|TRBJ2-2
ASSFRQANTGELF
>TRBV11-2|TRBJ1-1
ASSPGRATEAF
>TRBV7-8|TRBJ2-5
ASSLARYPTETQY
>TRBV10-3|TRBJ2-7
AIGRETYEQY
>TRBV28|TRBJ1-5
ASIRSGDNQPQH
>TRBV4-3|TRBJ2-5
ASSQSQGYQETQY
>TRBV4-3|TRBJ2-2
ASSQGFTGELF
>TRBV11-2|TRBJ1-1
ASSKDTNTEAF